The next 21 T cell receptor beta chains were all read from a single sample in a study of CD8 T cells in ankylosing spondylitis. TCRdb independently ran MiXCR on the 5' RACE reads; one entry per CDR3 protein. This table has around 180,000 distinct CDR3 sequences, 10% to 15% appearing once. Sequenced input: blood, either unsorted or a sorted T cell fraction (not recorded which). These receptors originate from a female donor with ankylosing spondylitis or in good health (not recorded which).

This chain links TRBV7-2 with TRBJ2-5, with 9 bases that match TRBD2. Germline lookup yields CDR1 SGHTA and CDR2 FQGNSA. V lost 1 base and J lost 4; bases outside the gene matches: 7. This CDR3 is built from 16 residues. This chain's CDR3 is CASSLGVLAGVETQYF. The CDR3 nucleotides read TGTGCCAGCAGCTTAGGTGTTTTAGCGGGAGTAGAGACCCAGTACTTC.

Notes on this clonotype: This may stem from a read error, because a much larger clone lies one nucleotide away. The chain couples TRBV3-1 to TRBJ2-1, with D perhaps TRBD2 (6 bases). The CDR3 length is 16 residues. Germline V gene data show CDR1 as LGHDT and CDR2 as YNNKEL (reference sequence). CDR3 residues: CARSPTRTGALHEQFF. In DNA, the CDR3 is TGTGCCAGGAGCCCAACTCGTACGGGAGCTCTCCATGAGCAGTTCTTC.

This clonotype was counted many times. Here the CDR3 reads CASSPQVSNQPQHF. In nucleotides, the CDR3 is TGTGCCAGCAGTCCTCAGGTCAGCAATCAGCCCCAGCATTTT. The chain is built from TRBV12-3 or TRBV12-4 and TRBJ1-5, with unresolved D. V lost 5 bases and J 1 base, leaving 9 bases between the germline ends. The CDR3 sequence is 14 residues long.

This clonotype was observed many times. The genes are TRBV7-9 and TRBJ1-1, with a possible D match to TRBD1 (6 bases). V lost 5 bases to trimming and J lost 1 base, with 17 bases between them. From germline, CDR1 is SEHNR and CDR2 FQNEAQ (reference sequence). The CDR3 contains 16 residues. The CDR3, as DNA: TGTGCCAGCAGCCAAAGGACAGTTCAGTGGAACACTGAAGCTTTCTTT. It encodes CASSQRTVQWNTEAFF.

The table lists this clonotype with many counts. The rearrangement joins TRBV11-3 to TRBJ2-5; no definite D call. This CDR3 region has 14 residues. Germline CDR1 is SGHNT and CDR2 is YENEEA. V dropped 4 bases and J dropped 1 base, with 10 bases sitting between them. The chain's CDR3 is CASSSLEGQETQYF. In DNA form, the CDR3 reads TGTGCCAGCAGCTCCCTTGAAGGCCAAGAGACCCAGTACTTC.

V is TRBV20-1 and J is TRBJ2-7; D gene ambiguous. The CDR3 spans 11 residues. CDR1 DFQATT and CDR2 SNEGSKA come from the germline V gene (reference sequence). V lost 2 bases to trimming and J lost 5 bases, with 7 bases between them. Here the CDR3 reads CSARPADEQYF. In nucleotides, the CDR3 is TGCAGTGCTAGACCGGCAGACGAGCAGTACTTC.

The CDR3 spells CASSWGRLAGVWGDTQYF. The CDR3 bases are TGTGCCAGCAGTTGGGGGAGACTAGCGGGAGTTTGGGGAGATACGCAGTATTTT. The chain couples TRBV11-2 to TRBJ2-3, with 12 bases aligning to TRBD2. V was clipped by 6 bases and J by 5 bases; unmatched bases: 15. The CDR3 is 18 residues long. Per germline, CDR1 SGHAT and CDR2 FQNNGV.

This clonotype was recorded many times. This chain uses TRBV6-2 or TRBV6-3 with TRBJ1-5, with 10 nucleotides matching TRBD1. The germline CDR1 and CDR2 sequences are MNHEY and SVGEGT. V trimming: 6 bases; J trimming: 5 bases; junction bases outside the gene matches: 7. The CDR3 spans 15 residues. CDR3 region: CASSSGTGDHQPQHF. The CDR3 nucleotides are TGTGCCAGCAGCTCCGGGACAGGGGATCATCAGCCCCAGCATTTT.

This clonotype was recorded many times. The CDR3 protein is CASSPGLAGVVEQFF. CDR3 DNA sequence: TGCGCCAGCAGCCCCGGACTAGCGGGAGTAGTTGAGCAGTTCTTC. V usage is TRBV5-1 and J usage is TRBJ2-1, with 13 bases matching TRBD2. The CDR3 runs to 15 residues. Per germline, CDR1 SGHRS and CDR2 YFSETQ. The ends lost 4 bases at V and 9 bases at J; junction bases unmatched: 7.

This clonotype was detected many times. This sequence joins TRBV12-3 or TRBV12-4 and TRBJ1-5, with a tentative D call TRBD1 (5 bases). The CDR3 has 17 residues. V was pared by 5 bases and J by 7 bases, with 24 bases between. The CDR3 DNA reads TGTGCCAGCAGTCCGGGGGTCGAAAGGGGTTTGAGGCAGCCCCAGCATTTT. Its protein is CASSPGVERGLRQPQHF.

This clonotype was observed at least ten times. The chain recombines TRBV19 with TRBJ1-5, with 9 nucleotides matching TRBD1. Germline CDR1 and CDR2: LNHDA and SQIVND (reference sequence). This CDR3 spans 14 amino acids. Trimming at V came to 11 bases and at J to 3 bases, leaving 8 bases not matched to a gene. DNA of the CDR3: TGTGCCGGGTCCGACAGGGGGACCAATCAGCCCCAGCATTTT. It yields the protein CAGSDRGTNQPQHF.

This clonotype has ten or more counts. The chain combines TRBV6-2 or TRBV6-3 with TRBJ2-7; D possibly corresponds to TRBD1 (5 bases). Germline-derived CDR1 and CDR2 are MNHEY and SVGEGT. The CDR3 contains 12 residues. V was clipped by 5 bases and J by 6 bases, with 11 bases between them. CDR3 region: CASSELRVEQYF. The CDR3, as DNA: TGTGCCAGCAGTGAGCTCAGGGTCGAGCAGTACTTC.

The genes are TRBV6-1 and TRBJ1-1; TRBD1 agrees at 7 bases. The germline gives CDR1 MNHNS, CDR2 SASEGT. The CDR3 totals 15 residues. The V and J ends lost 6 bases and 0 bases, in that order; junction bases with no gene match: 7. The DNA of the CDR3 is TGTGCCAGCAGGGACCTTAGGGGGCTGAACACTGAAGCTTTCTTT. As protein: CASRDLRGLNTEAFF.

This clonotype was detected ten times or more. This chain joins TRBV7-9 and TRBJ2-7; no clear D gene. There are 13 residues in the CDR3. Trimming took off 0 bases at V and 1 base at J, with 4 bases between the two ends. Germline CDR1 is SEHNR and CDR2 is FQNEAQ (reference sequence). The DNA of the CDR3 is TGTGCCAGCAGCTTAGCAGGGTCCTACGAGCAGTACTTC. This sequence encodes CASSLAGSYEQYF.

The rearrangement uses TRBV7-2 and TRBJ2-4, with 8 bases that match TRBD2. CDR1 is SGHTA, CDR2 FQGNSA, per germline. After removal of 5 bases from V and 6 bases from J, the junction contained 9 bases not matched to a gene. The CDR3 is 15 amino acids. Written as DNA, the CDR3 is TGTGCCAGCAGCCGGGGGGGGGCCGGTGGAAACATTCAGTACTTC. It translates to CASSRGGAGGNIQYF.

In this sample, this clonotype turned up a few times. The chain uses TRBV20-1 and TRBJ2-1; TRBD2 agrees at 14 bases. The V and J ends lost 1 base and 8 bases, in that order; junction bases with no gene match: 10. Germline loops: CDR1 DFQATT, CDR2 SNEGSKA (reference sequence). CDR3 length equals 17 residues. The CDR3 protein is CSARGILGLAGAHEQFF. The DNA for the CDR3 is TGCAGTGCTAGAGGAATCCTGGGACTAGCGGGAGCCCATGAGCAGTTCTTC.

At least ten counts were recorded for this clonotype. DNA of the CDR3: TGCAGTGTGTCTTGGGCGATGAACACTGAAGCTTTCTTT. Encoded protein: CSVSWAMNTEAFF. The J gene is TRBJ1-1, the V gene TRBV20-1; D is unclear. The CDR3 is 13 amino acids. V dropped 7 bases and J dropped 0 bases, with 12 bases sitting between them. From germline, CDR1 is DFQATT and CDR2 SNEGSKA (reference sequence).

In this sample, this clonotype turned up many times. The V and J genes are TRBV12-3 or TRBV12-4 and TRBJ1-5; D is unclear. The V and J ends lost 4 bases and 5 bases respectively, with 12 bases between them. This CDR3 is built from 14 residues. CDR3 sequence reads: CASSSTVSYQPQHF. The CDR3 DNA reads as TGTGCCAGCAGTTCTACAGTCTCGTATCAGCCCCAGCATTTT.

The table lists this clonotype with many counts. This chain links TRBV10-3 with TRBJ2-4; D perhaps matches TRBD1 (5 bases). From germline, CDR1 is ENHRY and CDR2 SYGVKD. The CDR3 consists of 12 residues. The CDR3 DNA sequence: TGTGAGGGGCGCCCGGCCAAAAACATTCAGTACTTC. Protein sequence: CEGRPAKNIQYF.

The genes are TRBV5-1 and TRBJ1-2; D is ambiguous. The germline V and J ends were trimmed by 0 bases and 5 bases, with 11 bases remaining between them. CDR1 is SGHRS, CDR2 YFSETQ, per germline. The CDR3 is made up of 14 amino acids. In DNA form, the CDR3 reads TGCGCCAGCAGCTTGGATGGCCAATCGTATGGCTACACCTTC. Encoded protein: CASSLDGQSYGYTF.

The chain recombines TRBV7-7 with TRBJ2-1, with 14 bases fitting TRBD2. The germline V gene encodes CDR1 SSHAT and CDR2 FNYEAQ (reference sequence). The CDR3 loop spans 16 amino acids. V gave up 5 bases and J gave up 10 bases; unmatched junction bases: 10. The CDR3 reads CASSPGLAGATIEQFF. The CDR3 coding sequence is TGTGCCAGCAGCCCGGGACTAGCGGGGGCTACGATAGAGCAGTTCTTC. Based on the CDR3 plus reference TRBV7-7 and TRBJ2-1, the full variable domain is GAGVSQSPRYKVTKRGQDVTLRCDPISSHATLYWYQQALGQGPEFLTYFNYEAQPDKSGLPSDRFSAERPEGSISTLTIQRTEQRDSAMYRCASSPGLAGATIEQFFGPGTRLTVL.